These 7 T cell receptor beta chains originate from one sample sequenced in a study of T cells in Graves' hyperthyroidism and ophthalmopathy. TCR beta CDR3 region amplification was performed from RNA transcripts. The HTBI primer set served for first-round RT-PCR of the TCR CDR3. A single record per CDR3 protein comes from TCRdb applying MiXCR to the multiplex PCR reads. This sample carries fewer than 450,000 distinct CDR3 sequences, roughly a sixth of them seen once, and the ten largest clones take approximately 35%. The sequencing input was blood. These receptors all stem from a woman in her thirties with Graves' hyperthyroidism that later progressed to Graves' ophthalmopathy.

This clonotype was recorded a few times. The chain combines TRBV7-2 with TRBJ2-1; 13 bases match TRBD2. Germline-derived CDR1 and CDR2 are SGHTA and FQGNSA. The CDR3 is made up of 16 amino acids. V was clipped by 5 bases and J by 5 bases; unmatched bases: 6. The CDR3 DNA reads TGTGCCAGCAGCATTACTAGCGGGAGGGCCCACAATGAGCAGTTCTTC. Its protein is CASSITSGRAHNEQFF.

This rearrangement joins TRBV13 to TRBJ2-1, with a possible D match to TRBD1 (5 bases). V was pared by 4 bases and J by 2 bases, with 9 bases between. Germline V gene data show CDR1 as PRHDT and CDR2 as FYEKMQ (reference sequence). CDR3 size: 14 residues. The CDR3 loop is CASSSRGAYNEQFF. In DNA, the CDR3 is TGTGCCAGCAGCTCTAGGGGCGCCTACAATGAGCAGTTCTTC. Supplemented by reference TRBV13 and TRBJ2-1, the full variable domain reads AAGVIQSPRHLIKEKRETATLKCYPIPRHDTVYWYQQGPGQDPQFLISFYEKMQSDKGSIPDRFSAQQFSDYHSELNMSSLELGDSALYFCASSSRGAYNEQFFGPGTRLTVL.

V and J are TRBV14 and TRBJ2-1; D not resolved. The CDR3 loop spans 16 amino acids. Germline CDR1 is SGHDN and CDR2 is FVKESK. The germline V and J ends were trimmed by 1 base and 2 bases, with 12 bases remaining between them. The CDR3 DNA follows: TGTGCCAGCAGCCAAGGGCTGGGGTACCCCTACAATGAGCAGTTCTTC. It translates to CASSQGLGYPYNEQFF.

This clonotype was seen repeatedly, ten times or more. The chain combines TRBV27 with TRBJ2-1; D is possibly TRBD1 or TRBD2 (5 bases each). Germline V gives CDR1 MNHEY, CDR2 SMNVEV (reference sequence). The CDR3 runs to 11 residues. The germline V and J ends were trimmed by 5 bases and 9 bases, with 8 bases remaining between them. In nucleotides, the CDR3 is TGTGCCAGCAGTGGGGGTCTTGAGCAGTTCTTC. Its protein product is CASSGGLEQFF.

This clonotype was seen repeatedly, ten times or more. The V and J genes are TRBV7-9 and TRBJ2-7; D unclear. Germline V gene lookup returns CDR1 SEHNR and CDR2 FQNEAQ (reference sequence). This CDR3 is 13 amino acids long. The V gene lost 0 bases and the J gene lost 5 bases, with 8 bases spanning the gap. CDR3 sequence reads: CASSLAWVNEQYF. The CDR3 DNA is TGTGCCAGCAGCTTAGCCTGGGTTAACGAGCAGTACTTC. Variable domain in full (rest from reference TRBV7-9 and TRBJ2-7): DTGVSQNPRHKITKRGQNVTFRCDPISEHNRLYWYRQTLGQGPEFLTYFQNEAQLEKSRLLSDRFSAERPKGSFSTLEIQRTEQGDSAMYLCASSLAWVNEQYFGPGTRLTVT.

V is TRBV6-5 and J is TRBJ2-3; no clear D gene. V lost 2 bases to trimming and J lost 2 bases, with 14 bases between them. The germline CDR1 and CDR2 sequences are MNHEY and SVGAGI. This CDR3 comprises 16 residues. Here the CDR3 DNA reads TGTGCCAGCAGTTACCCGTACAGCTCTACCACAGATACGCAGTATTTT. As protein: CASSYPYSSTTDTQYF.

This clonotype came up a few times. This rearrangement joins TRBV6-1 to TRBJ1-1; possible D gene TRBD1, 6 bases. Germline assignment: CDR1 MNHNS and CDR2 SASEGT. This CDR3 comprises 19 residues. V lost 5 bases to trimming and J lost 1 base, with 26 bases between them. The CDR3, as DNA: TGTGCCAGCAGTTACGCGCAGGGGCCTATCAGGCTGCAGAACACTGAAGCTTTCTTT. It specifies CASSYAQGPIRLQNTEAFF.